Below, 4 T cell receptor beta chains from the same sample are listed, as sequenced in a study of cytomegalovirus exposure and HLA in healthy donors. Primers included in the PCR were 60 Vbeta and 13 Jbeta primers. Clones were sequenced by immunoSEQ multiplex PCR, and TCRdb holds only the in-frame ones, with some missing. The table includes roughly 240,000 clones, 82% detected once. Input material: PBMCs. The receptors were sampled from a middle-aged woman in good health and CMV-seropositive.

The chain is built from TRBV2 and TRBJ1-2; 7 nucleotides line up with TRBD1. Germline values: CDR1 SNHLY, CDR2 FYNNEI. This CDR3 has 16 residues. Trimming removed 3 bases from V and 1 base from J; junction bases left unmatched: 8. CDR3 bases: TGTGCCAGCAGTGACTGGGACAGCGGGTTTAACTATGGCTACACCTTC. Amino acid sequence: CASSDWDSGFNYGYTF.

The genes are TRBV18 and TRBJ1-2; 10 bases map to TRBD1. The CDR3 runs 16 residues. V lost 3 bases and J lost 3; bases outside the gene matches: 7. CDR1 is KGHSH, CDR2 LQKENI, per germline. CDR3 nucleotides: TGTGCCAGCTCACCGAGGACAGGGGGAAACGACTATGGCTACACCTTC. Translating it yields CASSPRTGGNDYGYTF.

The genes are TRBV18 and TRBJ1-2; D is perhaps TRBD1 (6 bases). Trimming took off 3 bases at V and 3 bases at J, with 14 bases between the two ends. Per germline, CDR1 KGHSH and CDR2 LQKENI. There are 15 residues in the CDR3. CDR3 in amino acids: CASSPGGQSDYGYTF. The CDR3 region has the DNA TGTGCCAGCTCACCGGGTGGACAGTCGGACTATGGCTACACCTTC.

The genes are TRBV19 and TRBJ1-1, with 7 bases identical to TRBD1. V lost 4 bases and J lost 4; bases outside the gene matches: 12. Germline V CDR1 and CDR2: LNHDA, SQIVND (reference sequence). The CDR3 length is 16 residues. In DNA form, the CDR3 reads TGTGCCAGTAGTACTGATACCGACAGGGTCTTCACTGAAGCTTTCTTT. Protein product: CASSTDTDRVFTEAFF.